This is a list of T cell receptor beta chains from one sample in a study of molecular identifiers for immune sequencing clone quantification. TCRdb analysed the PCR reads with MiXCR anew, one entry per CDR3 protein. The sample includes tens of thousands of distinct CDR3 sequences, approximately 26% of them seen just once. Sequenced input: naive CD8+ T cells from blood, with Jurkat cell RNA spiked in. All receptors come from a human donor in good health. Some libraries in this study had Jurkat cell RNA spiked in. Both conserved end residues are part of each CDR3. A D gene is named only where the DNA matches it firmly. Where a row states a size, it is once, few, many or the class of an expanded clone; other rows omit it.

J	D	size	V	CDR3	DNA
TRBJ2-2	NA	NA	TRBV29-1	CSVGGLGYTGELFF	TGCAGCGTTGGGGGGCTAGGCTACACCGGGGAGCTGTTTTTT
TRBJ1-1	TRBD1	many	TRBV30	CAWSVYRQGPEAFF	TGTGCCTGGAGTGTCTATCGACAGGGCCCTGAAGCTTTCTTT
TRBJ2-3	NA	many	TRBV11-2	CASSLLGGTDTQYF	TGTGCCAGCAGCTTACTCGGTGGCACAGATACGCAGTATTTT
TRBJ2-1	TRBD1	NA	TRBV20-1	CSARDRDLYNEQFF	TGCAGTGCTAGGGACAGGGACCTCTACAATGAGCAGTTCTTC
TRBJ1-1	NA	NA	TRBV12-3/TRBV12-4	CASSLAIRNTEAFF	TGTGCCAGCAGTTTAGCGATCAGGAACACTGAAGCTTTCTTT
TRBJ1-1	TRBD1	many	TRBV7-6	CASSSMGTANTEAFF	TGTGCCAGCAGCTCGATGGGGACAGCGAACACTGAAGCTTTCTTT
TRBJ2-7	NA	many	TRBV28	CASSLASAYEQYF	TGTGCCAGCAGCTTAGCTTCTGCCTACGAGCAGTACTTC
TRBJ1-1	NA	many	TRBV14	CASSQDLGGLEAFF	TGTGCCAGCAGCCAAGACCTTGGTGGGCTTGAAGCTTTCTTT
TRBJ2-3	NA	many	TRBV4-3	CASSQDRGPRPTDTQYF	TGCGCCAGCAGCCAAGATAGAGGACCGAGACCCACAGATACGCAGTATTTT
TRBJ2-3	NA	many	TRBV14	CASSQDTPRDTQYF	TGTGCCAGCAGCCAAGATACCCCTAGAGATACGCAGTATTTT
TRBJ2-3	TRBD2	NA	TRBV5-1	CASSFRGASPSGDTQYF	TGCGCCAGCAGCTTTCGTGGAGCCAGCCCTAGCGGAGATACGCAGTATTTT
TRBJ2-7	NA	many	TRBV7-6	CASSLGSGVLLYEQYF	TGTGCCAGCAGCCTAGGGTCCGGAGTCCTTTTATACGAGCAGTACTTC
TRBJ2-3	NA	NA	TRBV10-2	CASSDGLSLNTQYF	TGCGCCAGCAGTGACGGCCTCTCCCTGAATACGCAGTATTTT
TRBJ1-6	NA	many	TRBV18	CASSPSGPGNSPLHF	TGTGCCAGCTCACCATCCGGGCCTGGAAATTCACCCCTCCACTTT
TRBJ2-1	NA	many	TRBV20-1	CSAEPAGIIYNEQFF	TGCAGTGCCGAGCCCGCGGGGATTATCTACAATGAGCAGTTCTTC
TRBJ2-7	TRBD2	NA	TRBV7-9	CASSGVAGEYEQYF	TGTGCCAGCAGCGGTGTAGCGGGGGAGTACGAGCAGTACTTC
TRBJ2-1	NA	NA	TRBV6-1	CASRSTSSYNEQFF	TGTGCCAGCAGGTCGACTTCCTCCTACAATGAGCAGTTCTTC
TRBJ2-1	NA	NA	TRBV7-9	CASSLTLGYYNEQFF	TGTGCCAGCAGCCTCACTCTAGGGTACTACAATGAGCAGTTCTTC
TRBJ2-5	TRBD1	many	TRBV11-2	CASSLVMDREQETQYF	TGTGCCAGCAGCTTAGTCATGGACAGGGAACAGGAGACCCAGTACTTC
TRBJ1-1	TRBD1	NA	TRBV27	CASGPRTGSYTEAFF	TGTGCCAGCGGTCCCCGGACAGGAAGTTACACTGAAGCTTTCTTT
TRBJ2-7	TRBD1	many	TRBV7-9	CASSSGQGREQYF	TGTGCCAGCAGCTCAGGACAGGGGCGCGAGCAGTACTTC
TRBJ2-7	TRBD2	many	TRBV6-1	CASSTTSGSYEQYF	TGTGCCAGCAGTACGACTAGCGGGAGCTACGAGCAGTACTTC
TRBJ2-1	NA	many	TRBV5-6	CASSTGIHEQFF	TGTGCCAGCAGCACAGGGATACATGAGCAGTTCTTC
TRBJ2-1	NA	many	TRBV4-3	CASSPRPDISYNEQFF	TGCGCCAGCAGCCCCCGCCCCGACATCTCCTACAATGAGCAGTTCTTC
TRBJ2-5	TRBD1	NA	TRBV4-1	CASGQDEGARFWETQYF	TGCGCCAGCGGCCAAGATGAGGGGGCAAGGTTTTGGGAGACCCAGTACTTC
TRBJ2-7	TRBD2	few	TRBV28	CASSLRTSGCRGEQYF	TGTGCCAGCAGTCTGCGGACTAGCGGGTGCCGGGGAGAGCAGTACTTC
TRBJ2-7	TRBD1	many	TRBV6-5	CASSYSRQGAVYEQYF	TGTGCCAGCAGTTACTCTCGACAGGGGGCTGTCTACGAGCAGTACTTC
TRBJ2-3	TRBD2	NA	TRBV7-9	CASSPTRATSGRSADTQYF	TGTGCCAGCAGCCCTACCCGAGCGACTAGCGGGAGAAGCGCAGATACGCAGTATTTT
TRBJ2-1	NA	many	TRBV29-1	CSVPRLEEYNEQFF	TGCAGCGTTCCTAGACTAGAGGAGTACAATGAGCAGTTCTTC
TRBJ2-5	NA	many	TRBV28	CASSSRAASQETQYF	TGTGCCAGCAGTTCCCGGGCCGCGAGCCAAGAGACCCAGTACTTC
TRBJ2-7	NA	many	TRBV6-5	CASSYPAGEQYF	TGTGCCAGCAGTTACCCGGCCGGGGAGCAGTACTTC
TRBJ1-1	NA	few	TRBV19	CASSGTGVTEAFF	TGTGCCAGTAGTGGTACGGGGGTCACTGAAGCTTTCTTT
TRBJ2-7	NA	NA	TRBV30	CAWSVANEQYF	TGTGCCTGGAGTGTGGCAAACGAGCAGTACTTC
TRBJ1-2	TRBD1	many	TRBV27	CASSSQGAGYGYTF	TGTGCCAGCAGTTCACAGGGGGCGGGCTATGGCTACACCTTC
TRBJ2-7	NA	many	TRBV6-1	CASSEEKGIYEQYF	TGTGCCAGCAGTGAAGAGAAAGGGATCTACGAGCAGTACTTC
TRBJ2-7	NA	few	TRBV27	CASSSQGGTGYYEQYF	TGTGCCAGCAGTTCCCAGGGGGGGACGGGCTACTACGAGCAGTACTTC
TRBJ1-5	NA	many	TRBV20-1	CSARRRGVTGELYSNQPQHF	TGCAGTGCTCGAAGGAGAGGTGTCACAGGCGAACTTTATAGCAATCAGCCCCAGCATTTT
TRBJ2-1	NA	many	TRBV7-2	CASSPMGGEQFF	TGTGCCAGCAGCCCTATGGGGGGTGAGCAGTTCTTC
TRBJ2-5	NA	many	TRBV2	CASSDKLEASGQYQETQYF	TGTGCCAGCAGTGATAAGCTAGAAGCTTCCGGACAGTACCAAGAGACCCAGTACTTC
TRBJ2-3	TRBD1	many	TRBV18	CASSPTGIKGSHTDTQYF	TGTGCCAGCTCACCGACAGGGATCAAGGGGTCCCACACAGATACGCAGTATTTT
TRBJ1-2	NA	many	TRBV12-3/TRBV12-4	CASSPRGGDLYGYTF	TGTGCCAGCAGTCCCCGGGGAGGGGACCTTTATGGCTACACCTTC
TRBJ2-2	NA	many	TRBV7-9	CASSLRERENTGELFF	TGTGCCAGCAGCTTAAGAGAACGGGAGAACACCGGGGAGCTGTTTTTT
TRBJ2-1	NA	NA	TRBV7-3	CASSSLGVPYNEQFF	TGTGCCAGCAGCTCTCTGGGAGTTCCCTACAATGAGCAGTTCTTC
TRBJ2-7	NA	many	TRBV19	CASSPTVDLYYEQYF	TGTGCCAGTAGTCCGACAGTAGACCTTTACTACGAGCAGTACTTC
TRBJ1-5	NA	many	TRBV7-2	CASSLDISLLRDGNQPQHF	TGTGCCAGCAGCTTAGATATCAGTCTCCTTAGGGATGGCAATCAGCCCCAGCATTTT
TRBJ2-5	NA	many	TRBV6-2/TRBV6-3	CASSYQVREETQYF	TGTGCCAGCAGTTACCAGGTGAGGGAGGAGACCCAGTACTTC
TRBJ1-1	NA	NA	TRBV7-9	CASRYSGEAFF	TGTGCCAGCAGGTATTCAGGTGAAGCTTTCTTT
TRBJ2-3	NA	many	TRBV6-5	CASRETGLVRDTQYF	TGTGCCAGCAGGGAAACAGGGCTGGTACGAGATACGCAGTATTTT
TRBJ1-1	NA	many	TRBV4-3	CASSQGRGLEYFEAFF	TGCGCCAGCAGCCAAGGTCGGGGCCTGGAGTATTTTGAAGCTTTCTTT
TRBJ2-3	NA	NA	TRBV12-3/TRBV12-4	CASSSARTSTDTQYF	TGTGCCAGCAGTTCAGCCCGTACTAGCACAGATACGCAGTATTTT
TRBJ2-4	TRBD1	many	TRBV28	CASSPRDRGSIQYF	TGTGCCAGCAGTCCCAGGGACAGAGGGAGCATTCAGTACTTC
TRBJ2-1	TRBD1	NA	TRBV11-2	CASSSPGQTLSSYNEQFF	TGTGCCAGCAGCTCACCGGGACAGACACTAAGCTCCTACAATGAGCAGTTCTTC